This paragraph covers one TCR beta chain sequence. The table lists this clone with a count of one. It has no known antigen specificity. A junction end diverges from the germline sequence, so it may reflect a read error. Other DNA sequences in this specimen translate into the identical CDR3. Including cysteine and phenylalanine, the CDR3 has 16 amino acids. Only the CDR3 portion is preserved as DNA: 48 bases, with reading frame beginning at the first base. The CDR1 and CDR2 encoded by the germline V gene are MNHEY and SVGAGI. This sample is part of a study of T cells in localized non-small cell lung cancer (dated by TCRdb to about 2020). Broadly, across the study: The study examined T cell repertoires in under 300 patients with early-stage NSCLC and compared tumors with uninvolved tumor-adjacent lungs. The cohort comprised approximately 240 treatment-naïve NSCLC patients with resected, localized lung tumors. Of the NSCLC patients, 129 were male and about 97 were female, and the mean age was around 66 years.

Paper-wide results and their limitations: The highest T cell clonality was observed in uninvolved tumor-adjacent lung, where clonality exceeded that of tumor, suggesting that antigenic responses were more focused in uninvolved tumor-adjacent lung. Because of the exploratory design, TCR variables were selected using unadjusted p-values without false-discovery rate correction. Of the top 100 tumor clones, a median of roughly 53 were detected in paired uninvolved adjacent lung; under 35 were also among that lung's top 100. Longer overall survival was associated with higher T cell density in blood, whereas shorter survival was associated with higher clonality in adjacent lung. Because multi-region tumor sequencing was not done, intratumor heterogeneity could not be ruled out.

At diagnosis, peripheral blood, uninvolved tumor-adjacent lung and tumor were collected and were preserved as a mix of fresh-frozen and FFPE material. For TCR repertoire profiling, blood samples were analyzed as peripheral blood mononuclear cells. TCR beta CDR3 regions were sequenced from DNA using the immunoSEQ Assay. Per the source publication's procedure: To compute T cell density, TCR beta template counts were normalized to usable DNA, which was estimated by amplifying housekeeping genes. The preseqR package was used to estimate richness by extrapolating to 400,000 templates for PBMC samples and to 120,000 templates for tissue samples. Clonality was defined as one minus Pielou's evenness. Tissue-enriched TCRs were identified through differential abundance testing performed on productive amino-acid clonotypes, with a minimum total count of 5 and an alpha of 0.1. Repertoire overlap between compartments was quantified with the Jaccard Index and Morisita Overlap Index. GLIPH grouped TCR beta CDR3s together with public tetramer-defined viral CDR3s, and a viral motif had to include at least three viral sequences and also show V-gene enrichment. The table was pulled from immuneACCESS by TCRdb, which kept in-frame rearrangements only. Such tables lose some clones; where checked, under half of the loss comes from unresolved V genes, and the rest has no known cause. V, J and clone size are taken as reported in that table, and D and trimming were inferred from the DNA itself. The sample contains tens of thousands of clones, 85% to 90% of them found a single time. Clones ranked in the top ten supply roughly 7.1% of the sample.

The V and J segments used are TRBV6-5 and TRBJ2-1; no D gene can be assigned with confidence. The receptor's source is a woman aged 18 to 55 with stage III lung adenocarcinoma. The sample was peripheral blood, taken before any cancer treatment. The DNA sequence is given as TGCGCCAGCAGTTCAGGTTTCGTCGGATACTACAATGAGCAGTTCTTC. Its protein is CASSSGFVGYYNEQFF.